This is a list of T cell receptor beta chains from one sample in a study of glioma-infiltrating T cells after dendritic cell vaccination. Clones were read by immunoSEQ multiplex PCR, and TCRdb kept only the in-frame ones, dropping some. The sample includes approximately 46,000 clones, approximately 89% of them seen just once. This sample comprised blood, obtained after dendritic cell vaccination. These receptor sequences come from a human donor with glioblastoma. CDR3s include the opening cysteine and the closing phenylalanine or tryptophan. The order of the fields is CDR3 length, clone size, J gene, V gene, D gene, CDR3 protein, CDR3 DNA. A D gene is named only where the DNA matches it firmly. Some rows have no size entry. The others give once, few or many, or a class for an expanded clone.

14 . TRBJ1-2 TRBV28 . CASRPGSGNYGYTF TGTGCCAGCAGGCCAGGGTCAGGAAACTATGGCTACACCTTC
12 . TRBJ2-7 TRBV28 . CASSLATYEQYF TGTGCCAGCAGTTTAGCTACGTACGAGCAGTACTTC
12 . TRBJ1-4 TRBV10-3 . CAISAGEEKLFF TGTGCCATCAGTGCTGGAGAGGAAAAACTGTTTTTT
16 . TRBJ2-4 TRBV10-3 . CAISGGGNGAKNIQYF TGTGCCATCAGTGGCGGAGGAAACGGAGCCAAAAACATTCAGTACTTC
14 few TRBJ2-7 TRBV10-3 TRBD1 CAIRAGTGDYEQYF TGTGCCATCAGAGCCGGGACAGGGGACTACGAGCAGTACTTC
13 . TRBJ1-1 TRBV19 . CAVRDSQNTEAFF TGTGCCGTCCGGGACTCTCAGAACACTGAAGCTTTCTTT
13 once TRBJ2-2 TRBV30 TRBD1 CAWRTGATGELFF TGTGCCTGGAGGACAGGGGCTACCGGGGAGCTGTTTTTT
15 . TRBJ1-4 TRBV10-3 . CAISESAGWAEKLFF TGTGCCATCAGTGAGTCGGCAGGGTGGGCTGAAAAACTGTTTTTT
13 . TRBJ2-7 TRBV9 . CASSVGQYYEQYF TGTGCCAGCAGCGTAGGGCAGTACTACGAGCAGTACTTC
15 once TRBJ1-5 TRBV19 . CASSIGQLNYQPQHF TGTGCCAGTAGTATAGGACAGCTCAACTATCAGCCCCAGCATTTT
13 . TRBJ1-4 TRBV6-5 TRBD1 CASSPQGNEKLFF TGTGCCAGCAGCCCACAGGGGAATGAAAAACTGTTTTTT
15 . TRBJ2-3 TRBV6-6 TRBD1 CASSPGQGGPDTQYF TGTGCCAGCAGCCCCGGACAGGGAGGCCCAGATACGCAGTATTTT
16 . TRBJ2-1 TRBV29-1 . CSARGFTGSDINEQFF TGCAGCGCCCGAGGGTTCACGGGATCGGATATCAATGAGCAGTTCTTC
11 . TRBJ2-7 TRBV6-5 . CASSGIYEQYF TGTGCCAGCAGCGGGATATACGAGCAGTACTTC
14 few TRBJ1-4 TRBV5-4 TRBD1 CASSSDRVQEKLFF TGTGCCAGCAGCTCGGACAGGGTACAGGAAAAACTGTTTTTT
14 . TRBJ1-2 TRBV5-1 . CASSLGGINDGYTF TGCGCCAGCAGCTTGGGAGGGATTAACGATGGCTACACCTTC
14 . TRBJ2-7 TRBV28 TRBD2 CASSFRGLVEVQYF TGTGCCAGCAGTTTTAGGGGACTAGTGGAAGTGCAGTACTTC
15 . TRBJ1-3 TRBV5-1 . CASSEHQGFGNTIYF TGCGCCAGCAGCGAGCACCAGGGTTTCGGAAACACCATATATTTT
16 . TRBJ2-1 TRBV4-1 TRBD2 CASSMSSGSSYNEQFF TGCGCCAGCAGCATGTCTAGCGGGAGTTCCTACAATGAGCAGTTCTTC
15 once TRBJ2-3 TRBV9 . CASSVRGSWTDTQYF TGTGCCAGCAGCGTAAGGGGCTCCTGGACAGATACGCAGTATTTT
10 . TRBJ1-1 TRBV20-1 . CSAATGLAFF TGCAGTGCCGCCACAGGGTTGGCTTTCTTT
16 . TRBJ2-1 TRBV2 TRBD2 CASVRLAGVDYNEQFF TGTGCCAGCGTCAGACTAGCGGGAGTTGACTACAATGAGCAGTTCTTC
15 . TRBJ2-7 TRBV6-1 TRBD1 CASSEGTGRYYEQYF TGTGCCAGCAGTGAAGGGACAGGGAGGTACTACGAGCAGTACTTC
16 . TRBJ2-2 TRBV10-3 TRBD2 CAISRLAGPNTGELFF TGTGCCATCAGTCGACTAGCGGGGCCGAACACCGGGGAGCTGTTTTTT
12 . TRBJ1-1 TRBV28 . CASGNSWEWAFF TGTGCCAGCGGTAACTCGTGGGAGTGGGCTTTCTTT
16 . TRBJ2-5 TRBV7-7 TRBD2 CASSPEGGLAGETQYF TGTGCTAGCAGCCCAGAGGGGGGACTAGCGGGCGAGACCCAGTACTTC
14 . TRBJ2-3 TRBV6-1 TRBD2 CASSPGLSSDTQYF TGTGCCAGCAGTCCGGGACTAAGTTCGGATACGCAGTATTTT